This TCR beta chain was sequenced in a study of cytomegalovirus exposure and HLA in healthy donors. Study-level points and caveats: Immune exposure information comprised only CMV serostatus. HLA allele associations emerged for some 16,000 TCR beta sequences in a later analysis, at 0.05 false discovery rate. Across HLA loci, a later analysis found differing TCR association rates, with DRB1 most and HLA-C fewest. TCR sequences were mostly rare, though some public TCRs occurred in many donors.

On this clone: Its antigen is not known.

It was with 60 Vbeta and 13 Jbeta primers that the PCR ran. This table comes from immunoSEQ multiplex PCR, and its TCRdb copy is limited to in-frame clones, with some not included. The sample carries 95,000 to 150,000 clones, more than 75% recorded once. CDR1 and CDR2 (germline): ENHRY, SYGVKD. The CDR3 is 14 residues long. The trim removed 6 bases at V and 9 bases at J, leaving 9 bases unmatched. The V and J genes are TRBV10-3 and TRBJ1-3, with 9 bases matching TRBD1. The source is a man aged 25-45 years in good health and CMV-seropositive. Sequenced: PBMCs. CDR3: CAIRGQGDLGTIYF. The CDR3 region has the DNA TGTGCCATCAGGGGACAGGGAGACTTGGGCACCATATATTTT.